This TCR beta chain was profiled in a study of blood T cells in healthy people across ages. This clonotype was counted only a few times. Donation came from healthy Caucasian individuals in Russia who were aged about 6 to 95. Collection of ten milliliters of peripheral blood was performed for each donor. A minimum of 6 micrograms of total RNA was extracted per sample. Primers used in a second PCR of about 6 to 11 cycles were a sample-barcoded 5' primer and a J-beta primer mix. From the 5' RACE reads, TCRdb called clonotypes with MiXCR, one entry per CDR3 protein. Of around 1.5 million distinct CDR3 sequences listed, approximately 32% are singletons. V lost 3 bases, J lost 15 bases, and 4 bases stayed unmatched. Germline CDR1 and CDR2: MNHEY and SVGAGI. The CDR3 is 11 amino acids.

V gene TRBV6-5 combines with J gene TRBJ2-4; 8 nucleotides match TRBD1. This TCR was sampled from a woman in her twenties or thirties in good health. Sequencing was performed on blood. CDR3 in DNA: TGTGCCAGCAGTTATGGACAGGGTTTGTACTTC. Amino acid sequence: CASSYGQGLYF.